This TCR beta chain appears in the sequencing data of a study of Tregs in tolerant kidney transplant recipients. Points from the study as a whole: Activated donor B cell expansion appeared to reveal the most relevant donor-specific TCRbeta repertoire.

Thawed PBMCs were FACS-sorted into unstimulated CD4+CD25+CD127- regulatory T cells, CD4+CD25- non-regulatory cells, CD4 and CD8 cells. The V gene's germline CDR1 is KGHSH and CDR2 LQKENI. V was clipped by 6 bases and J by 3 bases; unmatched bases: 5. The CDR3 has 14 amino acids. With regard to this clone: Its antigen is not identified. The read terminates 3 residues ahead of where the CDR3 ends, so the germline J gene completes it.

Sequencing used immunoSEQ multiplex PCR; TCRdb keeps in-frame clones, though not all of them. This repertoire includes approximately 50,000 clones. This TCR came from a human donor who received a combined kidney and bone marrow transplant. The rearrangement uses TRBV18 and TRBJ2-3; TRBD2 matches at 8 bases. This sample comprised CD4+ T cells from blood, obtained before the transplant. This chain's CDR3 is CASSPTSVTDTQYF. The CDR3 bases that were read are TGTGCCAGCTCCCCGACTAGCGTGACAGATACG.